This T cell receptor beta chain was sequenced in a study of T cells in Graves' hyperthyroidism and ophthalmopathy (dated by TCRdb to the late 2010s). Looking at the study overall: Peripheral blood samples were taken at initial diagnosis, before any treatment was given. To identify TCR V-J signatures that set the groups apart, the researchers used a discovery cohort of about a hundred patients, made up of roughly 45 with Graves' ophthalmopathy and 57 with stable Graves' hyperthyroidism. Whether ophthalmopathy could be predicted prospectively was tested in an independent validation cohort made up of roughly 19 hyperthyroidism patients plus 17 patients who later progressed to ophthalmopathy. The approximately 95 discovery patients were divided at random into training and test sets in a 7:3 ratio. Thyroid tissue and blood T-cell repertoires from over 5 Graves' hyperthyroidism patients were also compared in the study. Once sampling was done, hyperthyroidism patients were given methimazole at a starting dose of 30 mg daily, whereas ophthalmopathy patients were given high-dose intravenous methylprednisolone. The paper describes TCR Vbeta CDR3 sequencing of around 130 peripheral blood samples, made up of about 40 ophthalmopathy patients, 70 to 75 hyperthyroidism patients and about 17 progressor patients. Broader findings and caveats from the paper: Most expanded thyroid clonotypes (frequency above 0.001) were also found in blood, which suggests that blood repertoires may mirror thyroid immune responses. No statistical method was used to fix the sample size in advance, and group allocation was not hidden from the investigators. A model built on a 13 V-J signature distinguished ophthalmopathy from stable hyperthyroidism, reaching roughly 88% sensitivity and around 81% specificity in cross-validation and 80%/75% in testing. In validation, the model predicted progression to ophthalmopathy a median of around six months before onset, with about 67% sensitivity and about 75% specificity.

The TCR beta CDR3 regions were amplified from RNA transcripts. The first round of RT-PCR for the TCR CDR3 was performed with the HTBI primer set and the Qiagen OneStep RT-PCR kit. Libraries were constructed in a second round of multiplex PCR, after which size selection and purification were carried out. Libraries were sequenced paired-end with 100 bp reads on an Illumina HiSeq2000. The authors' analysis ran thus. SOAPnuke was used to process the raw data, removing reads that contained adapters or uncalled bases, had a mean Phred below 15, or lacked an exact match to the constant primer or identifier. High-quality paired reads were merged with COPE v1.2.5, and unique nucleotide sequences were defined as clonotypes. MiTCR v1.1 was used to align clonotypes to the IMGT TRBV, TRBD and TRBJ reference segments. Analysis was restricted to V-J combinations with a frequency above 0.0001, which covered over 98% of repertoires. A TCS score was defined as the ratio between F50 (clonal expansion) and ExV (chaos), using BLOSUM62-based TCRdist between CDR3 peptides within each V-J. Welch's t-statistics and random forest reduced fewer than 550 V-J features to about 12, which were used in a naive Bayes classifier (R e1071). Through fastp at Q25 and MiXCR, TCRdb rebuilt clones from the public reads, retaining in-frame beta chains. Each entry is one CDR3 protein sequence, shown with its most common DNA and genes. The V and J calls and clone size come from TCRdb's table, not from the authors' own analysis. The sample has over 120,000 distinct CDR3 sequences on record, approximately 20% of them singletons. The ten top clones hold about 70% of the sample.

From the germline V gene, CDR1 is MNHNS and CDR2 is SASEGT. Its CDR3 holds 12 amino acids, cysteine through phenylalanine. This entry keeps only the CDR3 DNA: 36 bases, framed from base 1. V is pared back by 6 bases and J by 5 bases, with 10 bases lying between the germline termini. Hyperthyroidism patients were aged 18 to 65 years and newly diagnosed, with disease duration of less than 2 months. The study excluded patients with uncontrolled infections, other autoimmune diseases, pregnancy or lactation. Diagnoses relied on clinical symptoms, serum thyroxine and TRAb, thyroid ultrasound and orbital computed tomography. For progressor patients, blood was drawn at the first diagnosis of hyperthyroidism, before any ophthalmopathy symptoms had appeared. PBMCs were separated from roughly 10 ml of fresh peripheral blood using Ficoll-Paque density gradient centrifugation. Progressor patients were first diagnosed with Graves' hyperthyroidism and then developed ophthalmopathy during follow-up. Total RNA was extracted using Trizol reagent, and RNA quality was assessed on an Agilent 2100 Bioanalyzer.

This clonotype was seen a single time. Its specific antigen is unknown. Base qualities were left out, and no much larger clone turns up one base away. Support from one read is weak. The clonotype was recovered from a woman in her 50s with Graves' hyperthyroidism that later progressed to Graves' ophthalmopathy. The sequencing sample was made of blood. Recombination joined TRBV6-1 with TRBJ2-5, and perhaps TRBD2 as D gene, on 7 matching bases. The DNA is as follows: TGTGCCAGCAGACAGGGAGGGGAGACCCAGTACTTC. This yields the protein CASRQGGETQYF.